This T cell receptor (beta chain) was recorded in a study of beta chain features in type 1 diabetes. The CDR3 sequence is 11 residues long. Looked up from germline, CDR1 is SGHDN and CDR2 is FVKESK. Trimming cost V 3 bases and J 5 bases, with 5 bases left between them. Expressed TCRB transcripts were sequenced because the entire RNA isolate underwent reverse transcription. Here immunoSEQ multiplex PCR was the method, and the copy in TCRdb shows in-frame clones only, minus some. In the table there are around 300,000 clones, 8% of which are singletons. The sample holds many counts of this clone. Other DNA sequences from this sample encode an identical CDR3 as well.

V gene TRBV14 combines with J gene TRBJ2-7; D tentatively fits TRBD1 or TRBD2 (5 bases each). The sequenced sample consisted of central memory CD4+ T cells from blood. The receptor was isolated from a woman under 30 in good health. The chain's CDR3 is CASSQGDEQYV. In DNA, the CDR3 is TGTGCCAGCAGCCAGGGGGACGAGCAGTACGTC.